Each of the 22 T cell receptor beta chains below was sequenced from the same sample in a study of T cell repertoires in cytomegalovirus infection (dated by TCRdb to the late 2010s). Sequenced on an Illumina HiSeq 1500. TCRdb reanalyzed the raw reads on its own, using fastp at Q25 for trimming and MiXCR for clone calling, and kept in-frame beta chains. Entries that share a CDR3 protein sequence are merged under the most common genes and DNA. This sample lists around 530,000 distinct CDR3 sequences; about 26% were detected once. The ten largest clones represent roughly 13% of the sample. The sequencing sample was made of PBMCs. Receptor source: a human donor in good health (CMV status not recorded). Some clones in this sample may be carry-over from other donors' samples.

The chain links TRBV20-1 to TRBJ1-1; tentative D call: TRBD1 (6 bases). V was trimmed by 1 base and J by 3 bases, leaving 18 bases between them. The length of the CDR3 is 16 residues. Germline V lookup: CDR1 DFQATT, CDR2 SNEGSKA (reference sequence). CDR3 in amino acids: CSARVGAGRGYTEAFF. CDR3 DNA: TGCAGTGCTAGAGTGGGGGCAGGGAGGGGTTACACTGAAGCTTTCTTT.

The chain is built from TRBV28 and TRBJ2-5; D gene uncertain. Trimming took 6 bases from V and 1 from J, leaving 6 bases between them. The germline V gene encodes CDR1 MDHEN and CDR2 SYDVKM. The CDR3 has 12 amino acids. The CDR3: CASRASQETQYF. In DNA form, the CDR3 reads TGTGCCAGCAGGGCAAGCCAAGAGACCCAGTACTTC.

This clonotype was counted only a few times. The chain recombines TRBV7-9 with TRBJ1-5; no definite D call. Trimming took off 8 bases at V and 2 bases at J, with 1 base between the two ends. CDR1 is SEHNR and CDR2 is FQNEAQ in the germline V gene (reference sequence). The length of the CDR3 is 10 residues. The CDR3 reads CASGNQPQHF. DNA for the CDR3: TGTGCCAGCGGCAATCAGCCCCAGCATTTT.

CDR3: CASSVASGISYNEQFF. As DNA, the CDR3 is TGTGCCAGCAGCGTTGCTAGCGGAATATCCTACAATGAGCAGTTCTTC. The chain combines TRBV9 with TRBJ2-1; 7 bases line up with TRBD2. Germline V gene lookup returns CDR1 SGDLS and CDR2 YYNGEE. V was clipped by 2 bases and J by 1 base; unmatched bases: 6. The CDR3 has 16 residues.

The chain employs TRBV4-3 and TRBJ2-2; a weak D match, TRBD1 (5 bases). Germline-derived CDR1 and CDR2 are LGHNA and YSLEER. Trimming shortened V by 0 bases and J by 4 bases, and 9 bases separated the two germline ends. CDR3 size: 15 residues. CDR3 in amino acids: CASSQEGPGTGELFF. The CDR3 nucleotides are TGCGCCAGCAGCCAAGAGGGGCCGGGCACCGGGGAGCTGTTTTTT.

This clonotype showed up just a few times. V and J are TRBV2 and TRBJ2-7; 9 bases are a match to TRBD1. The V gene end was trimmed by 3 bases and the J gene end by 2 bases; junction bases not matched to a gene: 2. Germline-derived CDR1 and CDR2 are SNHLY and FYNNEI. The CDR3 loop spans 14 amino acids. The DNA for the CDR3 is TGTGCCAGCAGTGAGAGACAGGGGGCCTACGAGCAGTACTTC. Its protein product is CASSERQGAYEQYF.

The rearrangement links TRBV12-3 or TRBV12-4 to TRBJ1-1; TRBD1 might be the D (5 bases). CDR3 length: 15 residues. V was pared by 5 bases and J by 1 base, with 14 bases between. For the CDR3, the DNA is TGTGCCAGCAGTCTTCCGGGACGGGGGAACACTGAAGCTTTCTTT. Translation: CASSLPGRGNTEAFF.

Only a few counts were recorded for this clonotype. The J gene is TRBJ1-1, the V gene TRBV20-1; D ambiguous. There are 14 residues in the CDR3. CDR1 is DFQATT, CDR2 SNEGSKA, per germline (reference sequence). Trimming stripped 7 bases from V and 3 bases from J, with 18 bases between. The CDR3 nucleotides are TGCAGTGTCACGTCGTGGAGGGAGGACACTGAAGCTTTCTTT. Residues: CSVTSWREDTEAFF.

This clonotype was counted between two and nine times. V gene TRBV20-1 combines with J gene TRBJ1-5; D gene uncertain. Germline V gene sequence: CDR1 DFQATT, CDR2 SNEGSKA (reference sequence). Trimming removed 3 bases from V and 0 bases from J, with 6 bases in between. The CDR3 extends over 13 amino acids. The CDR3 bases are TGCAGTGCTAGTACTAATAGCAATCAGCCCCAGCATTTT. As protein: CSASTNSNQPQHF.

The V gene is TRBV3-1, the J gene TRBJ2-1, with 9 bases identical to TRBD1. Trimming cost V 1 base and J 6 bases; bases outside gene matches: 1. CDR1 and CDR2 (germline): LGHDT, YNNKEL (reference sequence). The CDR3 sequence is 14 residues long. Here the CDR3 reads CASSQVTGGNEQFF. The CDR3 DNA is TGTGCCAGCAGCCAAGTGACAGGGGGCAATGAGCAGTTCTTC.

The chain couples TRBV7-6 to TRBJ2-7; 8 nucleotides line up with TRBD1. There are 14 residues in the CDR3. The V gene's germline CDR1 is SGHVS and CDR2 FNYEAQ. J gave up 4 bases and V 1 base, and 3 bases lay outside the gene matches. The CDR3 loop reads CASSLGTGPYEQYV. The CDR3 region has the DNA TGTGCCAGCAGCTTAGGGACAGGGCCTTACGAGCAGTACGTC.

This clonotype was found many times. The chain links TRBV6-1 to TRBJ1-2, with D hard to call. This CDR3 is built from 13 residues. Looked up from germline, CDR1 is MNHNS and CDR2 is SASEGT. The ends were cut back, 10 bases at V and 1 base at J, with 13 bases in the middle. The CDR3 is CATVPGNNYGYTF. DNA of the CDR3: TGTGCCACGGTCCCCGGGAATAACTATGGCTACACCTTC.

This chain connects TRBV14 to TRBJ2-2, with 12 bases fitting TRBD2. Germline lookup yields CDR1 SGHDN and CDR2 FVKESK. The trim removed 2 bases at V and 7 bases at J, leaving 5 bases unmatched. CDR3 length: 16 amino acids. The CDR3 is CASSQTTSGSNGELFF. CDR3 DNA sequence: TGTGCCAGCAGCCAAACGACTAGCGGGAGCAACGGGGAGCTGTTTTTT.

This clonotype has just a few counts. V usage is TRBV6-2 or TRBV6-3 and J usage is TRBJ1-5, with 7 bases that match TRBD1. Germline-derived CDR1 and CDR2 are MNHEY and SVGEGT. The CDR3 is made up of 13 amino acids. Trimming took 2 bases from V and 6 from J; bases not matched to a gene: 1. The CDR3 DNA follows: TGTGCCAGCAGTTACGGACAGGCTCAGCCCCAGCATTTT. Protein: CASSYGQAQPQHF.

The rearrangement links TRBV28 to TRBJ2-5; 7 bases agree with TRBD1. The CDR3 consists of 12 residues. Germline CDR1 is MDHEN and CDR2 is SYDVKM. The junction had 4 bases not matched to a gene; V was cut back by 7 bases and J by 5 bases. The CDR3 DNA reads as TGTGCCAGCATGGACAGGAGGGAGACCCAGTACTTC. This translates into CASMDRRETQYF.

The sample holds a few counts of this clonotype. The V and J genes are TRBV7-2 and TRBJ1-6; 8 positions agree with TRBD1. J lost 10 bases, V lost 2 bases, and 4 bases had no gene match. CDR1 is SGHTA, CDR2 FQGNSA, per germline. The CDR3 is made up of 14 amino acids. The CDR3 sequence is CASSLQGAESPLHF. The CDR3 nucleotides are TGTGCCAGCAGCTTACAGGGGGCAGAATCACCCCTCCACTTT.

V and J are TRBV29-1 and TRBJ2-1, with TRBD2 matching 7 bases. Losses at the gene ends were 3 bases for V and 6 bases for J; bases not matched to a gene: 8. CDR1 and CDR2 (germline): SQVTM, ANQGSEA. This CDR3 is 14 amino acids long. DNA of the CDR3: TGCAGCGTTGACTTCGCGGGAGTAGGCAATGAGCAGTTCTTC. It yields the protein CSVDFAGVGNEQFF.

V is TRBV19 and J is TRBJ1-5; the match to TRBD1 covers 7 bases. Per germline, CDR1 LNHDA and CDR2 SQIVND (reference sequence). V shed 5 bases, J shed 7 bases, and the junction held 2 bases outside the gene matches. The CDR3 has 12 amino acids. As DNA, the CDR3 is TGTGCCAGTAGTGCCAGGGGGCAGCCCCAGCATTTT. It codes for CASSARGQPQHF.

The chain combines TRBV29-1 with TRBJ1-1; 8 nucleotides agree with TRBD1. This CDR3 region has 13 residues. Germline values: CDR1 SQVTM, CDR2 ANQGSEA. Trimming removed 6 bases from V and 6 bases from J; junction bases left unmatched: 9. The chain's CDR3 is CSVHGQGHAEAFF. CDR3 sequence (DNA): TGCAGCGTCCACGGACAGGGACACGCTGAAGCTTTCTTT.

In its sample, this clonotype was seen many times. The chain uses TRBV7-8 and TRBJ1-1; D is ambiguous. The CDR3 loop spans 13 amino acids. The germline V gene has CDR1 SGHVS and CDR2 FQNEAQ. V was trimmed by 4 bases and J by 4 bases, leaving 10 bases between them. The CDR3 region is CASSSTASTEAFF. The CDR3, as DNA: TGTGCCAGCAGCTCGACTGCGAGCACTGAAGCTTTCTTT.

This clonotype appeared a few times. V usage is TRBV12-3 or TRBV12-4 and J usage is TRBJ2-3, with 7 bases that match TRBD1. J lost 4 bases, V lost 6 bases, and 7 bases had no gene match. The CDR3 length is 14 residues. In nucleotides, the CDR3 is TGTGCCAGCAGACCCGGGACAGCATCAGATACGCAGTATTTT. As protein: CASRPGTASDTQYF.

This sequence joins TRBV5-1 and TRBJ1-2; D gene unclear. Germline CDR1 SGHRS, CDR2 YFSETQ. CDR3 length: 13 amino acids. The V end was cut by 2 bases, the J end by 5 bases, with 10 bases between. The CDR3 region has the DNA TGCGCCAGCAGCTTCGGGCCGGAATATGGCTACACCTTC. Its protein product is CASSFGPEYGYTF.